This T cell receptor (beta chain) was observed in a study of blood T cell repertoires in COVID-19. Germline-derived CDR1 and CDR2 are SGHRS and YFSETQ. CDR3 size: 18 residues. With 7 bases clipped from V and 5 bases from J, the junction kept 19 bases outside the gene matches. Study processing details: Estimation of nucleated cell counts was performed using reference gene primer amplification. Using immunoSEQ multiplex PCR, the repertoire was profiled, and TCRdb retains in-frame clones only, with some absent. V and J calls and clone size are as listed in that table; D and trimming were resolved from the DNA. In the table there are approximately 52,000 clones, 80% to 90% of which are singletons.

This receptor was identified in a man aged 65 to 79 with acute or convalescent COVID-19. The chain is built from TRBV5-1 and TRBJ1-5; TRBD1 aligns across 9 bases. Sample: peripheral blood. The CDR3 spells CASLLGQGGVNDYQPQHF. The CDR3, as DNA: TGCGCCAGCCTTTTGGGACAGGGAGGGGTAAATGACTATCAGCCCCAGCATTTT.